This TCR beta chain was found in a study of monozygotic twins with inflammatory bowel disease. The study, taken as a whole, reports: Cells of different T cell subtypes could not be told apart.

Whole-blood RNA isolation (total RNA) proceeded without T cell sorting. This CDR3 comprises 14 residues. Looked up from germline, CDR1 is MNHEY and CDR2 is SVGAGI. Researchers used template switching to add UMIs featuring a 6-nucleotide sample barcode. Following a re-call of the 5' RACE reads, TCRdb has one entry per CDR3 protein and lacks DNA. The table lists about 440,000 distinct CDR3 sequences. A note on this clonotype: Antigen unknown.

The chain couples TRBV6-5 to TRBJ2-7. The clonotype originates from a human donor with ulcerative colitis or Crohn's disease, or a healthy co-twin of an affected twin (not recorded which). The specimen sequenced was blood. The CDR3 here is CASSYGDLDYEQYF.